The rows below give T cell receptor beta chains drawn from one sample of a study of T-cell reconstitution after alpha-beta-depleted transplantation in children. TCRdb ran MiXCR on the PCR reads and lists one entry per CDR3 protein. The repertoire holds hundreds of thousands of distinct CDR3 sequences, with roughly 17% as singletons. Sequenced material: PBMCs, mostly from graft donor cells, taken 360 days after TCRalphabeta/CD19-depleted stem cell transplant. These receptors were taken from a boy less than two years old who had a stem cell transplant for Wiskott-Aldrich syndrome, so the T cells may come from the graft donor. Each CDR3 is given with its conserved first and last residue. Each record gives: J gene, D gene, clone size, V gene, CDR3 protein, CDR3 DNA. D genes are given only for firm matches. Only some rows state a clone size, as once, few, many or a class for expanded clones.

j_call: TRBJ2-1
d_call: TRBD1
clone_size: few
v_call: TRBV5-6
cdr3_aa: CASSRFSGGGSYNEQFF
cdr3_nt: TGTGCCAGCAGCCGGTTCTCAGGGGGCGGTTCCTACAATGAGCAGTTCTTC

j_call: TRBJ2-7
d_call: TRBD1
clone_size: few
v_call: TRBV7-8
cdr3_aa: CASSLRQGVGYEQYF
cdr3_nt: TGTGCCAGCAGCTTAAGACAGGGCGTGGGATACGAGCAGTACTTC

j_call: TRBJ2-7
d_call: TRBD1
clone_size: NA
v_call: TRBV2
cdr3_aa: CASNIPGQGTPYEQYF
cdr3_nt: TGTGCCAGCAACATTCCGGGACAGGGGACTCCCTACGAGCAGTACTTC

j_call: TRBJ2-1
d_call: NA
clone_size: NA
v_call: TRBV6-2/TRBV6-3
cdr3_aa: CASSYSLGNEQFF
cdr3_nt: TGTGCCAGCAGTTACTCGTTGGGTAATGAGCAGTTCTTC

j_call: TRBJ1-1
d_call: NA
clone_size: few
v_call: TRBV25-1
cdr3_aa: CASSGVQRNTEAFF
cdr3_nt: TGTGCCAGCAGTGGAGTACAGCGGAACACTGAAGCTTTCTTT

j_call: TRBJ1-2
d_call: NA
clone_size: NA
v_call: TRBV28
cdr3_aa: CASSYPGNYGYTF
cdr3_nt: TGTGCCAGCAGTTATCCAGGGAACTATGGCTACACCTTC

j_call: TRBJ2-4
d_call: NA
clone_size: many
v_call: TRBV29-1
cdr3_aa: CSVSLRGNIQYF
cdr3_nt: TGCAGCGTGAGCCTCAGGGGAAACATTCAGTACTTC

j_call: TRBJ1-1
d_call: TRBD1
clone_size: few
v_call: TRBV29-1
cdr3_aa: CSVLTGVETEAFF
cdr3_nt: TGCAGCGTTTTGACAGGGGTAGAGACTGAAGCTTTCTTT

j_call: TRBJ2-3
d_call: NA
clone_size: once
v_call: TRBV28
cdr3_aa: CASSYRDTQYF
cdr3_nt: TGTGCCAGCAGTTATCGAGATACGCAGTATTTT

j_call: TRBJ1-1
d_call: NA
clone_size: NA
v_call: TRBV20-1
cdr3_aa: CSAGTGRKAFF
cdr3_nt: TGCAGTGCTGGCACAGGGAGAAAAGCTTTCTTT

j_call: TRBJ2-4
d_call: TRBD2
clone_size: NA
v_call: TRBV28
cdr3_aa: CASSSPLAGSKNIQYF
cdr3_nt: TGTGCCAGCAGTTCACCACTAGCGGGGAGCAAAAACATTCAGTACTTC

j_call: TRBJ2-7
d_call: NA
clone_size: NA
v_call: TRBV3-1
cdr3_aa: CASSHREAYEQYF
cdr3_nt: TGTGCCAGCAGCCACAGGGAAGCCTACGAGCAGTACTTC

j_call: TRBJ2-2
d_call: TRBD2
clone_size: few
v_call: TRBV9
cdr3_aa: CASSVPEGLGKTGELFF
cdr3_nt: TGTGCCAGCAGCGTACCCGAGGGACTAGGAAAAACCGGGGAGCTGTTTTTT

j_call: TRBJ2-5
d_call: TRBD2
clone_size: few
v_call: TRBV5-1
cdr3_aa: CASSLLSGETQYF
cdr3_nt: TGCGCCAGCAGCTTGCTTAGCGGGGAGACCCAGTACTTC

j_call: TRBJ2-3
d_call: NA
clone_size: few
v_call: TRBV25-1
cdr3_aa: CASRSQEGSSTDTQYF
cdr3_nt: TGTGCCAGCAGATCCCAAGAGGGCTCTAGCACAGATACGCAGTATTTT

j_call: TRBJ2-7
d_call: TRBD2
clone_size: few
v_call: TRBV29-1
cdr3_aa: CSVGLAGRSSYEQYF
cdr3_nt: TGCAGCGTTGGGCTAGCGGGAAGGAGCTCCTACGAGCAGTACTTC

j_call: TRBJ2-1
d_call: TRBD2
clone_size: few
v_call: TRBV25-1
cdr3_aa: CASSGGGFLDEQFF
cdr3_nt: TGTGCCAGCAGTGGCGGGGGGTTCTTGGATGAGCAGTTCTTC

j_call: TRBJ2-3
d_call: NA
clone_size: few
v_call: TRBV7-2
cdr3_aa: CASSLKESSTDTQYF
cdr3_nt: TGTGCCAGCAGCCTAAAGGAATCTAGCACAGATACGCAGTATTTT

j_call: TRBJ2-5
d_call: NA
clone_size: few
v_call: TRBV6-1
cdr3_aa: CASSEALIRGETQYF
cdr3_nt: TGTGCCAGCAGTGAAGCGCTTATTCGGGGAGAGACCCAGTACTTC

j_call: TRBJ1-1
d_call: NA
clone_size: few
v_call: TRBV6-1
cdr3_aa: CASSPRNVRRNTEAFF
cdr3_nt: TGTGCCAGCTCCCCTCGAAACGTTCGACGGAACACTGAAGCTTTCTTT

j_call: TRBJ2-7
d_call: NA
clone_size: few
v_call: TRBV20-1
cdr3_aa: CSASGARPYEQYF
cdr3_nt: TGCAGTGCTTCCGGGGCGAGACCCTACGAGCAGTACTTC

j_call: TRBJ2-1
d_call: TRBD2
clone_size: few
v_call: TRBV20-1
cdr3_aa: CSARDLGLASYNEQFF
cdr3_nt: TGCAGTGCTAGAGATCTGGGACTAGCGAGTTACAATGAGCAGTTCTTC

j_call: TRBJ2-4
d_call: NA
clone_size: few
v_call: TRBV24-1
cdr3_aa: CATSPGPGSFQYF
cdr3_nt: TGTGCCACCTCTCCGGGGCCGGGGAGCTTTCAGTACTTC

j_call: TRBJ1-6
d_call: NA
clone_size: NA
v_call: TRBV15
cdr3_aa: CATTSPQNNSPLHF
cdr3_nt: TGTGCCACCACCAGCCCCCAAAATAATTCACCCCTCCACTTT

j_call: TRBJ2-7
d_call: NA
clone_size: NA
v_call: TRBV6-1
cdr3_aa: CASSRRAETSSYEQYF
cdr3_nt: TGTGCCAGCAGCAGAAGGGCAGAAACCAGCTCCTACGAGCAGTACTTC

j_call: TRBJ2-1
d_call: NA
clone_size: NA
v_call: TRBV6-5
cdr3_aa: CASSFDSLNEQFF
cdr3_nt: TGTGCCAGCAGTTTCGATTCGCTGAATGAGCAGTTCTTC

j_call: TRBJ1-1
d_call: NA
clone_size: NA
v_call: TRBV2
cdr3_aa: CASSFDQNTEAFF
cdr3_nt: TGTGCCAGCAGTTTCGACCAGAACACTGAAGCTTTCTTT

j_call: TRBJ2-5
d_call: TRBD2
clone_size: NA
v_call: TRBV20-1
cdr3_aa: CSAQRLAGAQETQYF
cdr3_nt: TGCAGTGCACAGAGACTAGCGGGGGCTCAAGAGACCCAGTACTTC

j_call: TRBJ2-3
d_call: TRBD2
clone_size: NA
v_call: TRBV10-3
cdr3_aa: CAISAGGAGTDTQYF
cdr3_nt: TGTGCCATCAGTGCCGGGGGGGCCGGCACAGATACGCAGTATTTT